The rows below give T cell receptor beta chains drawn from one sample of a study of molecular identifiers for immune sequencing clone quantification. One entry per CDR3 protein results from TCRdb running MiXCR on the PCR reads. The table includes about 320,000 distinct CDR3 sequences, 24% detected once. The sample comprised naive CD8+ T cells from blood, with Jurkat cell RNA spiked in. These TCRs come from a human donor in good health. Some libraries in this study had Jurkat cell RNA spiked in. The CDR3 runs from the conserved cysteine through the conserved F or W. Each record gives: clone size, V gene, J gene, D gene, CDR3 DNA, CDR3 protein. The D gene is left open where the match is weak. Size is omitted from some rows. Given values are once, few, many or a class for expanded clones.

clone size: many
V gene: TRBV14
J gene: TRBJ2-7
D gene: TRBD2
CDR3 DNA: TGTGCCAGCAGCCTACGACTAGCGGGATCGGGAGAGCAGTACTTC
CDR3 protein: CASSLRLAGSGEQYF

clone size: few
V gene: TRBV6-8
J gene: TRBJ2-2
D gene: TRBD1
CDR3 DNA: TGTGCCAGCAGTTACGGTCAGGGGGCAGGTGGGGAGCTGTTTTTT
CDR3 protein: CASSYGQGAGGELFF

clone size: few
V gene: TRBV4-2
J gene: TRBJ2-1
D gene: .
CDR3 DNA: TGTGCCAGCAGCCAACCCGGACTGGGAGACGCCTACAATGAGCAGTTCTTC
CDR3 protein: CASSQPGLGDAYNEQFF

clone size: many
V gene: TRBV9
J gene: TRBJ2-2
D gene: .
CDR3 DNA: TGTGCCAGCAGGGTGTCGAGCACCGGGGAGCTGTTTTTT
CDR3 protein: CASRVSSTGELFF

clone size: .
V gene: TRBV29-1
J gene: TRBJ1-1
D gene: TRBD1
CDR3 DNA: TGCGGCGTGATGGACAGGGAGTACACTGAAGCTTTCTTT
CDR3 protein: CGVMDREYTEAFF

clone size: .
V gene: TRBV3-1
J gene: TRBJ2-7
D gene: .
CDR3 DNA: TGTGCCAGCAGCCAACAAGGTCGTAGCGAGCAGTACTTC
CDR3 protein: CASSQQGRSEQYF

clone size: few
V gene: TRBV7-9
J gene: TRBJ2-7
D gene: TRBD1
CDR3 DNA: TGTGCCAGCAGCCCAGGGGGTACGGGTAACTACGAGCAGTACTTC
CDR3 protein: CASSPGGTGNYEQYF

clone size: .
V gene: TRBV6-1
J gene: TRBJ2-7
D gene: TRBD2
CDR3 DNA: TGTGCCAGCAGTAACGCAGGCGGGGGGCACGAGCAGTACTTC
CDR3 protein: CASSNAGGGHEQYF

clone size: few
V gene: TRBV6-5
J gene: TRBJ2-2
D gene: .
CDR3 DNA: TGTGCCAGCAGTTACTCTAGCGGTGTCGGGGAGCTGTTTTTT
CDR3 protein: CASSYSSGVGELFF

clone size: .
V gene: TRBV20-1
J gene: TRBJ2-7
D gene: .
CDR3 DNA: TGCAGTGCTAGAGATTTTTTGGGAAGCGGGCAAAGCTCCTACGAGCAGTACTTC
CDR3 protein: CSARDFLGSGQSSYEQYF

clone size: few
V gene: TRBV10-2
J gene: TRBJ2-5
D gene: TRBD1
CDR3 DNA: TGCGCCAGCAGTGAGTTTGGGACAGGGGAAGAGACCCAGTACTTC
CDR3 protein: CASSEFGTGEETQYF

clone size: many
V gene: TRBV7-2
J gene: TRBJ1-1
D gene: .
CDR3 DNA: TGTGCCAGCAGCGACACTGAAGCTTTCTTT
CDR3 protein: CASSDTEAFF

clone size: few
V gene: TRBV24-1
J gene: TRBJ2-7
D gene: .
CDR3 DNA: TGTGCCACCAGTGACACCCCGGCGCACGAGCAGTACTTC
CDR3 protein: CATSDTPAHEQYF

clone size: few
V gene: TRBV29-1
J gene: TRBJ2-3
D gene: .
CDR3 DNA: TGCAGCGTTGATGTAGATACGCAGTATTTT
CDR3 protein: CSVDVDTQYF

clone size: few
V gene: TRBV11-2
J gene: TRBJ2-2
D gene: TRBD1
CDR3 DNA: TGTGCCAGCAGCTTAGGGGGACAGACCGGGGAGCTGTTTTTT
CDR3 protein: CASSLGGQTGELFF

clone size: .
V gene: TRBV3-1
J gene: TRBJ2-7
D gene: .
CDR3 DNA: TGTGCCGGCAGCCTGGGGACCGCCTACGAGCAGTACTTC
CDR3 protein: CAGSLGTAYEQYF

clone size: .
V gene: TRBV15
J gene: TRBJ2-3
D gene: .
CDR3 DNA: TGTGCCACCAGCAGAAAAAGCACAGATACGCAGTATTTT
CDR3 protein: CATSRKSTDTQYF

clone size: many
V gene: TRBV12-3/TRBV12-4
J gene: TRBJ1-5
D gene: .
CDR3 DNA: TGTGCCAGCAGCCATCATTGGGGTGATCAGCCCCAGCATTTT
CDR3 protein: CASSHHWGDQPQHF

clone size: many
V gene: TRBV7-2
J gene: TRBJ2-1
D gene: .
CDR3 DNA: TGTGCCAGCAGCCCATGGACTGTATACAATGAGCAGTTCTTC
CDR3 protein: CASSPWTVYNEQFF

clone size: many
V gene: TRBV3-1
J gene: TRBJ2-3
D gene: TRBD1
CDR3 DNA: TGTGCCAGCAGCCAAGATGGACAGGGATCCGATACGCAGTATTTT
CDR3 protein: CASSQDGQGSDTQYF

clone size: .
V gene: TRBV13
J gene: TRBJ1-5
D gene: .
CDR3 DNA: TGTGCCAGCAGCTTAGGTATAGGAATTCAGCCCCAGCATTTT
CDR3 protein: CASSLGIGIQPQHF

clone size: .
V gene: TRBV5-1
J gene: TRBJ2-3
D gene: .
CDR3 DNA: TGCGCCAGCAGCTTGAGGTTGGCTGGTACAGATACGCAGTATTTT
CDR3 protein: CASSLRLAGTDTQYF

clone size: .
V gene: TRBV5-5
J gene: TRBJ1-1
D gene: TRBD1
CDR3 DNA: TGTGCCAGCAGCTTCGGGACAGGGTTTAACACTGAAGCTTTCTTT
CDR3 protein: CASSFGTGFNTEAFF

clone size: .
V gene: TRBV11-2
J gene: TRBJ2-5
D gene: TRBD1
CDR3 DNA: TGTGCCAGCAGCTCGAGGACAGGTGAGCAGTACTTC
CDR3 protein: CASSSRTGEQYF

clone size: once
V gene: TRBV25-1
J gene: TRBJ2-3
D gene: .
CDR3 DNA: TGTGCCAGCAGTGAATTCGATGCGTTATACACAGATACGCAGTATTTT
CDR3 protein: CASSEFDALYTDTQYF

clone size: few
V gene: TRBV7-9
J gene: TRBJ2-7
D gene: TRBD2
CDR3 DNA: TGTGCCAGCAGCTCCACTAGCGGGGATCCCTACGAGCAGTACTTC
CDR3 protein: CASSSTSGDPYEQYF

clone size: .
V gene: TRBV27
J gene: TRBJ2-7
D gene: TRBD1
CDR3 DNA: TGTGCCAGCAGTTGGGGACAGGGGACCCAATACGAGCAGTACTTC
CDR3 protein: CASSWGQGTQYEQYF

clone size: few
V gene: TRBV18
J gene: TRBJ2-4
D gene: .
CDR3 DNA: TGTGCCAGCTCGCTGTACCCAGAAGAGACCAAAAACATTCAGTACTTC
CDR3 protein: CASSLYPEETKNIQYF

clone size: many
V gene: TRBV12-3/TRBV12-4
J gene: TRBJ2-7
D gene: .
CDR3 DNA: TGTGCCAGCAGTGGACTATCCTACGAGCAGTACTTC
CDR3 protein: CASSGLSYEQYF

clone size: many
V gene: TRBV5-8
J gene: TRBJ2-7
D gene: .
CDR3 DNA: TGTGCCAGCAGCTTGGGCGGGGTGTGGCGGTCCTACGAGCAGTACTTC
CDR3 protein: CASSLGGVWRSYEQYF

clone size: few
V gene: TRBV29-1
J gene: TRBJ2-1
D gene: .
CDR3 DNA: TGCAGCGCAGCATTTTTAGGGAATGAGCAGTTCTTC
CDR3 protein: CSAAFLGNEQFF

clone size: once
V gene: TRBV7-6
J gene: TRBJ2-3
D gene: .
CDR3 DNA: TGTGCCAGCAGCCGGGTCCTGGGTACAGATACGCAGTTTTTT
CDR3 protein: CASSRVLGTDTQFF

clone size: few
V gene: TRBV9
J gene: TRBJ1-2
D gene: .
CDR3 DNA: TGTGCCAGCAGCGTATCCCGTGGGGGCGTAGACTATGGCTACACCTTC
CDR3 protein: CASSVSRGGVDYGYTF